This T cell receptor (beta chain) was profiled in a study of T cells in localized non-small cell lung cancer. Findings and caveats of the study: Greater T cell density in blood accompanied longer overall survival.

Assay: immunoSEQ multiplex PCR; the TCRdb copy retains only in-frame clones and omits some. The table shows under 40,000 clones, with about nine tenths occurring only once. As to this clone: Its antigen is undetermined.

The V end lost 2 bases, the J end lost 0 bases, and 8 bases lay between the germline ends. The CDR3 loop spans 15 amino acids. The germline V gene encodes CDR1 MNHEY and CDR2 SVGAGI. The source is a man between 35 and 75 years old with stage III lung adenocarcinoma. The chain recombines TRBV6-5 with TRBJ1-3; no firm D call. Sequenced here: peripheral blood mononuclear cells, sampled before any cancer treatment. The chain's CDR3 is CASSYGQHSGNTIYF. CDR3 coding DNA: TGTGCCAGCAGTTACGGGCAGCACTCTGGAAACACCATATATTTT.